One and the same sample provided the 3 T cell receptor beta chains below, sequenced in a study of neurological immune-mediated disorders. TCRdb analysed the 5' RACE reads with MiXCR anew, one entry per CDR3 protein. The data contain some 45,000 distinct CDR3 sequences, 13% of them singletons. Specified time point: longitudinal time-point 2. The sequenced sample was PBMCs. The receptors shown here come from a male donor with HTLV-1-associated myelopathy (HAM/TSP).

In this sample, this clonotype turned up many times. This chain joins TRBV20-1 and TRBJ1-6; weak D call: TRBD1 (5 bases). Germline values: CDR1 DFQATT, CDR2 SNEGSKA (reference sequence). The CDR3 is 14 residues long. V lost 5 bases and J lost 10, with 18 bases in between. The CDR3 here is CSAGGTTQASPLHF. As DNA, the CDR3 is TGCAGTGCTGGGGGGACCACCCAGGCCTCACCCCTCCACTTT.

The chain joins TRBV29-1 to TRBJ1-1; D gene ambiguous. The CDR3 spans 11 residues. CDR1 is SQVTM, CDR2 ANQGSEA, per germline. The CDR3 reads CSLRESTEAFF. For the CDR3, the DNA is TGCAGTCTGAGGGAATCCACTGAAGCTTTCTTT.

The rearrangement uses TRBV29-1 and TRBJ2-3; weak D call: TRBD2 (6 bases). Germline V CDR1 and CDR2: SQVTM, ANQGSEA. Trimming left V 4 bases short and J 6 bases short, with 23 bases between. This CDR3 is built from 16 residues. The CDR3 region is CSVVMVGGLIVDTQYF. The CDR3 DNA is TGCAGCGTTGTTATGGTGGGGGGACTGATTGTTGATACGCAGTATTTT.